The entry that follows covers one T cell receptor (beta chain) sequence. The V end lost 4 bases, the J end lost 9 bases, and 12 bases lay between the germline ends. Looked up from germline, CDR1 is SEHNR and CDR2 is FQNEAQ (reference sequence). This CDR3 contains 12 residues. Profiling relied on immunoSEQ multiplex PCR, and the TCRdb table lists in-frame clones only, not all of them. Of 90,000 to 150,000 clones detected, about 94% appear once; the ten largest clones hold roughly 6%. The entry originates in a study of T cell changes during pregnancy in multiple sclerosis. The specimen was peripheral blood, collected before pregnancy. The V gene is TRBV7-9, the J gene TRBJ1-2; possibly TRBD1 for D (5 bases). This TCR was recovered from a female donor with multiple sclerosis, enrolled in a pregnancy study. The CDR3 sequence is CASSSLGERYTF. The CDR3 bases are TGTGCCAGCAGCTCCTTAGGGGAACGCTACACCTTC.